This TCR beta chain was retrieved from a study of blood T cell repertoires in COVID-19. This table comes from immunoSEQ multiplex PCR, and its TCRdb copy is limited to in-frame clones, with some not included. This table has 150,000 to 200,000 clones, roughly 80% appearing once. Germline CDR1 reads SGHRS; CDR2 reads YFSETQ. This CDR3 region has 14 residues. V trimming: 5 bases; J trimming: 5 bases; junction bases outside the gene matches: 5. This receptor was identified in a woman over 75 with acute or convalescent COVID-19. Source material: peripheral blood. The V and J genes are TRBV5-1 and TRBJ2-7, with 12 bases identical to TRBD1. The CDR3 spells CASRPGQGAHEQYF. DNA for the CDR3: TGCGCCAGCAGACCGGGACAGGGGGCCCACGAGCAGTACTTC.